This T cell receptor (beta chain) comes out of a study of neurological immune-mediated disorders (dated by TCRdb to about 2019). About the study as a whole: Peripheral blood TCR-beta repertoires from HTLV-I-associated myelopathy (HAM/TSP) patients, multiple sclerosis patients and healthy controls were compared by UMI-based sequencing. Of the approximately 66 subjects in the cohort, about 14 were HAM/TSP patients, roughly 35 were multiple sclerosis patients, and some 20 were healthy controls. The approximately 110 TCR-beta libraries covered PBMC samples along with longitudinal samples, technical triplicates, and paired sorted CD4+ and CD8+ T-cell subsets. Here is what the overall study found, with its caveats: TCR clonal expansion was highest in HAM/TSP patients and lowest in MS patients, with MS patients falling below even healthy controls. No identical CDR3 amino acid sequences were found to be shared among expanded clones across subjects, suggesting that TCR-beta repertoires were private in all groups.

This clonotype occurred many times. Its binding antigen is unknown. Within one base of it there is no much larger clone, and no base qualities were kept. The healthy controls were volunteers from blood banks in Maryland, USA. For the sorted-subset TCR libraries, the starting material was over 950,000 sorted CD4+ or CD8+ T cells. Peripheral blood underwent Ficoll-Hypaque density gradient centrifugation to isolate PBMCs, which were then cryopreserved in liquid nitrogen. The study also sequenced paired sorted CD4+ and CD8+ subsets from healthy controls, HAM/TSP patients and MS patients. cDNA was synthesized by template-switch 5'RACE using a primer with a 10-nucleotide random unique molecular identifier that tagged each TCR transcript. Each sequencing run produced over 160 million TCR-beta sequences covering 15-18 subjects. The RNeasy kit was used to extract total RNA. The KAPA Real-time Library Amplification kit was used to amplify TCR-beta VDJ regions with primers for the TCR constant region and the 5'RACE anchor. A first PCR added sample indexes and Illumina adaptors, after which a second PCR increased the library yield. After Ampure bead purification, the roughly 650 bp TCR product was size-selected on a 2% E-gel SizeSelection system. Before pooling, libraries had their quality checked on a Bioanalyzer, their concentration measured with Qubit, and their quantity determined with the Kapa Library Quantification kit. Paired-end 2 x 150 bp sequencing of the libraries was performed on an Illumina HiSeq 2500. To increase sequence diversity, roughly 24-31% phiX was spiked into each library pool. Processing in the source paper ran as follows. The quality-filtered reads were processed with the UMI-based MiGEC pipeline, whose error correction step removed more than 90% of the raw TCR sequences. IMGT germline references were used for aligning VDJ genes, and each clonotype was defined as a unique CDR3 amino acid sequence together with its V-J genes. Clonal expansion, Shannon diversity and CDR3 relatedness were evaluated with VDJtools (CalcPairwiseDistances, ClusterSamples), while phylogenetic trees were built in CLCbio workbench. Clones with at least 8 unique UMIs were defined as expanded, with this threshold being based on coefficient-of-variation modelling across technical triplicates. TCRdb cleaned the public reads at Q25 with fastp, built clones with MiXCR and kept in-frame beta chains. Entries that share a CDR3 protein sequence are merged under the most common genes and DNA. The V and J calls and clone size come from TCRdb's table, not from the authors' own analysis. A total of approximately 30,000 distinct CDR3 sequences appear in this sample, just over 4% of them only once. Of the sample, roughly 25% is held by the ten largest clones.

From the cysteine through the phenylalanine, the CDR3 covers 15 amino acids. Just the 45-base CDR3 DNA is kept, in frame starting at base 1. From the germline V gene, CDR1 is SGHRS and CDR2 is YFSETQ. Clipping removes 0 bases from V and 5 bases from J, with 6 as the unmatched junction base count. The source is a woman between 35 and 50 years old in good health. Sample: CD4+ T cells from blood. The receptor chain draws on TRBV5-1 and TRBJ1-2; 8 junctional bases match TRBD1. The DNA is TGCGCCAGCAGCTTGGTACCCGGGACAGGTTATGGCTACACCTTC. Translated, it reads CASSLVPGTGYGYTF.